Following are 18 T cell receptor beta chains from one sample sequenced in a study of cytomegalovirus exposure and HLA in healthy donors. PCR primers comprised 60 Vbeta and 13 Jbeta primers. The method was immunoSEQ multiplex PCR; TCRdb's version includes in-frame clones alone and lacks a portion of them. The sample includes more than 40,000 clones. Input material: PBMCs. The receptors were gathered from a woman aged 35 to 49 in good health and CMV-seronegative.

The chain is built from TRBV7-9 and TRBJ2-3; tentatively, D is TRBD2 (6 bases). V lost 0 bases and J lost 6, with 10 bases in between. The CDR3 is 14 residues long. Germline CDR1 is SEHNR and CDR2 is FQNEAQ (reference sequence). This CDR3 is CASSLAGGWDTQYF. The CDR3 nucleotides read TGTGCCAGCAGCTTAGCGGGAGGTTGGGATACGCAGTATTTT.

This rearrangement joins TRBV15 to TRBJ2-5; the D is unclear. The V and J ends lost 0 bases and 1 base respectively, with 15 bases between them. In germline, CDR1 is LNHNV, CDR2 YYDKDF (reference sequence). CDR3 length: 17 amino acids. CDR3 sequence: CATSRDGAFPGQETQYF. The CDR3 DNA follows: TGTGCCACCAGCAGAGATGGAGCCTTCCCTGGCCAAGAGACCCAGTACTTC.

J is TRBJ1-4 and V is TRBV6-5, with a tentative D call TRBD1 (5 bases). CDR3 size: 11 residues. The V gene lost 8 bases and the J gene lost 13 bases, with 14 bases spanning the gap. The germline CDR1 and CDR2 sequences are MNHEY and SVGAGI. The CDR3 sequence is CASRGTHRLFF. The CDR3 coding sequence is TGTGCCAGCCGGGGGACTCATAGACTGTTTTTT.

V usage is TRBV28 and J usage is TRBJ2-7; 11 positions agree with TRBD1. The CDR3 runs 16 residues. The germline V gene encodes CDR1 MDHEN and CDR2 SYDVKM. Trimming removed 7 bases from V and 0 bases from J; junction bases left unmatched: 8. The CDR3 region is CASTPPGTGGSYEQYF. The CDR3 DNA sequence: TGTGCCAGCACGCCCCCCGGGACAGGGGGCTCCTACGAGCAGTACTTC.

This rearrangement joins TRBV6-1 to TRBJ1-2; tentatively, D is TRBD1 (5 bases). Germline V gene data show CDR1 as MNHNS and CDR2 as SASEGT. The V and J ends lost 1 base and 4 bases respectively, with 7 bases between them. CDR3 length equals 13 residues. This chain's CDR3 is CASSEGRGYGYTF. The CDR3 DNA follows: TGTGCCAGCAGTGAAGGAAGGGGCTATGGCTACACCTTC.

J is TRBJ2-5 and V is TRBV6-5; D gene unclear. The V gene's germline CDR1 is MNHEY and CDR2 SVGAGI. The CDR3 consists of 11 residues. The V end lost 1 base, the J end lost 7 bases, and 4 bases lay between the germline ends. The CDR3 DNA reads TGTGCCAGCAGTTACTACGGGACCCAGTACTTC. Amino acid sequence: CASSYYGTQYF.

On this clone itself: Other DNA sequences in the same sample also yield this CDR3. The rearrangement uses TRBV29-1 and TRBJ2-1, with a weak D call TRBD2 (6 bases). This CDR3 comprises 13 residues. The V end was cut by 3 bases, the J end by 5 bases, with 11 bases between. Germline CDR1 SQVTM, CDR2 ANQGSEA. The CDR3 loop is CSVERESDNEQFF. The CDR3 nucleotides read TGCAGCGTTGAGCGGGAATCCGACAATGAGCAGTTCTTC.

The genes are TRBV4-1 and TRBJ2-1; the match to TRBD2 covers 7 bases. This CDR3 contains 15 residues. Germline loops: CDR1 MGHRA, CDR2 YSYEKL. Germline trimming cut 4 bases from V and 8 bases from J; bases unmatched to any gene: 11. CDR3 sequence reads: CASSLLADFGDEQFF. CDR3 bases: TGCGCCAGCAGCCTTCTAGCGGACTTTGGGGATGAGCAGTTCTTC.

V usage is TRBV4-1 and J usage is TRBJ1-5; D gene unclear. Trimming took 3 bases from V and 7 from J, leaving 16 bases between them. Germline CDR1 and CDR2: MGHRA and YSYEKL. The CDR3 runs 15 residues. The CDR3 reads CASSQGWGGGQPQHF. DNA for the CDR3: TGCGCCAGCAGCCAGGGGTGGGGAGGAGGACAGCCCCAGCATTTT.

The genes are TRBV11-3 and TRBJ2-1; D gene unclear. Germline lookup yields CDR1 SGHNT and CDR2 YENEEA. V dropped 1 base and J dropped 5 bases, with 6 bases sitting between them. This CDR3 region has 13 residues. The CDR3: CASSLGANNEQFF. The DNA of the CDR3 is TGTGCCAGCAGCTTAGGGGCAAACAATGAGCAGTTCTTC.

The rearrangement links TRBV30 to TRBJ1-5; no clear D gene. Germline CDR1 GTSNPN, CDR2 SVGIG (reference sequence). Trimming left V 0 bases short and J 7 bases short, with 16 bases between. The CDR3 runs 15 residues. The CDR3 loop is CAWSVADRREQPQHF. Here the CDR3 DNA reads TGTGCCTGGAGTGTAGCCGACCGGCGGGAGCAGCCCCAGCATTTT.

The chain combines TRBV15 with TRBJ2-7, with 9 positions matching TRBD2. This CDR3 has 17 residues. V was pared by 0 bases and J by 2 bases, with 8 bases of the junction left unmatched. The V gene's germline CDR1 is LNHNV and CDR2 YYDKDF (reference sequence). CDR3 coding DNA: TGTGCCACCAGCAGAGATCTCTGGCTAGCGGGGACCTACGAGCAGTACTTC. Amino acids: CATSRDLWLAGTYEQYF. Drawing the rest from reference TRBV15 and TRBJ2-7, the complete variable domain is DAMVIQNPRYQVTQFGKPVTLSCSQTLNHNVMYWYQQKSSQAPKLLFHYYDKDFNNEADTPDNFQSRRPNTSFCFLDIRSPGLGDTAMYLCATSRDLWLAGTYEQYFGPGTRLTVT.

V is TRBV19 and J is TRBJ2-5; TRBD2 matches at 10 bases. The ends lost 5 bases at V and 5 bases at J; junction bases unmatched: 11. There are 16 residues in the CDR3. Germline V gene data show CDR1 as LNHDA and CDR2 as SQIVND (reference sequence). CDR3 DNA sequence: TGTGCCAGTAGTGTGCGGCTAGCGGGAGCGGGCGAGACCCAGTACTTC. This codes for CASSVRLAGAGETQYF.

This rearrangement joins TRBV7-2 to TRBJ2-7, with a weak D call TRBD1 (5 bases). Germline V gene data show CDR1 as SGHTA and CDR2 as FQGNSA. The CDR3 loop spans 12 amino acids. Trimming shortened V by 2 bases and J by 6 bases, and 8 bases separated the two germline ends. CDR3 sequence (DNA): TGTGCCAGCAGCTTACAGGGTTCCGAGCAGTACTTC. Its translation: CASSLQGSEQYF.

The CDR3 DNA follows: TGCAGCGTTGAAGATGTTGCGGGGGGGAGCACAGATACGCAGTATTTT. Amino acid sequence: CSVEDVAGGSTDTQYF. The rearrangement joins TRBV29-1 to TRBJ2-3; 9 nucleotides agree with TRBD2. The CDR3 has 16 amino acids. Germline lookup yields CDR1 SQVTM and CDR2 ANQGSEA. Trimming cost V 0 bases and J 0 bases; bases outside gene matches: 4.

CDR3 region: CASSLAPGQQYEQYF. In DNA, the CDR3 is TGTGCCAGCAGCTTAGCCCCGGGACAGCAGTACGAGCAGTACTTC. V gene TRBV7-3 combines with J gene TRBJ2-7; 7 positions match TRBD1. There are 15 residues in the CDR3. Germline V gives CDR1 SGHTA, CDR2 FQGTGA. V gave up 2 bases and J gave up 4 bases; unmatched junction bases: 8.

This chain links TRBV10-3 with TRBJ2-1, with 8 bases matching TRBD2. The length of the CDR3 is 15 residues. Germline V lookup: CDR1 ENHRY, CDR2 SYGVKD. V lost 2 bases to trimming and J lost 8 bases; unmatched junction nucleotides: 8. The CDR3 DNA sequence: TGTGCCATCAGTGAGCGGGGGGGAGACAATGATGAGCAGTTCTTC. It translates to CAISERGGDNDEQFF.

This chain uses TRBV27 with TRBJ1-3, with 7 bases fitting TRBD1. J lost 0 bases, V lost 6 bases, and 11 bases had no gene match. This CDR3 is built from 17 residues. The V gene's germline CDR1 is MNHEY and CDR2 SMNVEV (reference sequence). CDR3: CASRRGQGVPSGNTIYF. The CDR3, as DNA: TGTGCCAGCAGGAGGGGCCAGGGGGTCCCCTCTGGAAACACCATATATTTT.